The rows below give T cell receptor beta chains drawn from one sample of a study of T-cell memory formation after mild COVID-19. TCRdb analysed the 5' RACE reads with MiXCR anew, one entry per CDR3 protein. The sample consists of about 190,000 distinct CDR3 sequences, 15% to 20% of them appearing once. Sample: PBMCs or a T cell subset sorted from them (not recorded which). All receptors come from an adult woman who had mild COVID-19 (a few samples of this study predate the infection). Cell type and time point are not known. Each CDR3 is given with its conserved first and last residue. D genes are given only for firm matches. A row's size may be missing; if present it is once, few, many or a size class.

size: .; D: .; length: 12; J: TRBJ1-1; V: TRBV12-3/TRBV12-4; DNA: TGTGCCAGCAGTCTTACTTTGGCGACCCTTCTCTTT; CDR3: CASSLTLATLLF
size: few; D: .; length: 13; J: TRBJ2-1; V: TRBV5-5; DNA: TGTGCCAGCAGCTCGACTCCTCCGTCGGCGCAGTTCTTC; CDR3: CASSSTPPSAQFF
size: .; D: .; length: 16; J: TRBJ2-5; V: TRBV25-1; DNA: TGTGCCAGCACCCCTCCGCAGACTAGAGTCCAAGAGACCCAGTACTTC; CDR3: CASTPPQTRVQETQYF
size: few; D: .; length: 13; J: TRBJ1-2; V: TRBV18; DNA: TGTGCCAGCTCGACGGAAGCTAACTATGGCTACACCTTC; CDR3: CASSTEANYGYTF
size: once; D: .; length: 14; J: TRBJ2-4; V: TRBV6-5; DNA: TGTGCCAGCAGTCAGTGGGACACCTCTGACATTCAGTACTTC; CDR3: CASSQWDTSDIQYF
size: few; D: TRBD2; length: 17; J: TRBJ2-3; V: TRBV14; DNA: TGTGCCAGCAGCCAAGAGTCTTATTCGGGGGGGCCAGATACGCAGTATTTT; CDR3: CASSQESYSGGPDTQYF
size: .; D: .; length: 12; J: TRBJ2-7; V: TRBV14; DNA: TGTGCCAGCAGCCAGCGGGCTTACGAGCAGTACTTC; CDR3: CASSQRAYEQYF
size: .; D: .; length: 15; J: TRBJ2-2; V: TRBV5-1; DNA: TGCGCCAGCAGCTCTGCAACGGGGAACACCGGGGAGCTGTTTTTT; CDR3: CASSSATGNTGELFF
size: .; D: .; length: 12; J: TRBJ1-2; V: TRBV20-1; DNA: TGCAGTGTGTCAGCAAGGAACTATGGCTACACCTTC; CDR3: CSVSARNYGYTF
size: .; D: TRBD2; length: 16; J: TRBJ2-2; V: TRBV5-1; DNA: TGCGCCAGCAGCTGGACTAGCGGGGTAGTCACCGGGGAGCTGTTTTTT; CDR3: CASSWTSGVVTGELFF
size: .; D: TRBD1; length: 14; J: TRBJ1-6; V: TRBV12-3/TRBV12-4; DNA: TGTGCCAGCAGCCACGGACAGGGCCGTTCACCCCTCCACTTT; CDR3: CASSHGQGRSPLHF
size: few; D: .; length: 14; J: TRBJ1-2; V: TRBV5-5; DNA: TGTGCCAGCAGCTTGGTAGGGGAGAGCTATGGCTACACCTTC; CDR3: CASSLVGESYGYTF
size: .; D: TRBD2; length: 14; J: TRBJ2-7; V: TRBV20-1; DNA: TGCAGTGTCGGGACTAGCGGGGGGCCTTACGAGCAGTACTTC; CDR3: CSVGTSGGPYEQYF
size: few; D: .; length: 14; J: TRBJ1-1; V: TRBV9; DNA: TGTGCCAGCAGCCCCAAGGAGGGGAAAGCTGAAGCTTTCTTT; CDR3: CASSPKEGKAEAFF
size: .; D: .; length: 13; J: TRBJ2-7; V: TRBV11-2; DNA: TGTGCCAGCAGCTTACTTTTGTATCACGAGCAGTACTTC; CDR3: CASSLLLYHEQYF
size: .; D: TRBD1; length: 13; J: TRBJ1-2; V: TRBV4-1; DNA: TGCGCCAGCAGCCAAGATCTGGACAGGGGGCACACCTTC; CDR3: CASSQDLDRGHTF
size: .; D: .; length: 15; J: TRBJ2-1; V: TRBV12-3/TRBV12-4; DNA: TGTGCCAGCATGGCCCCAGGGGTAGCCTACAATGAGCAGTTCTTC; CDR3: CASMAPGVAYNEQFF
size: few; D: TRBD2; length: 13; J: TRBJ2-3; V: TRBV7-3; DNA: TGTGCCAGCAGTCGTACTAGCGGAGATACGCAGTATTTT; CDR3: CASSRTSGDTQYF
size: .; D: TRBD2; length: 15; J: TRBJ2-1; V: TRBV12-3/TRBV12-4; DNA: TGTGCCAGCAGGGTTAGCGGGGGACCCTACAATGAGCAGTTCTTC; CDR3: CASRVSGGPYNEQFF
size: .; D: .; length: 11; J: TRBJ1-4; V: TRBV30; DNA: TGTGCCTGGAGTACGTATGAAAAACTGTTTTTT; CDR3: CAWSTYEKLFF
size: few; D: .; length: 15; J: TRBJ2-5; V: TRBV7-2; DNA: TGTGCCAGCAGCTTAGCATCTCCGCGTGGAGAGACCCAGTACTTC; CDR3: CASSLASPRGETQYF
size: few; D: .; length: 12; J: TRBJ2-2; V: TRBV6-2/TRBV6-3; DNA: TGTGCCAGCAGAGACCCCACCGGGGAGCTGTTTTTT; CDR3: CASRDPTGELFF
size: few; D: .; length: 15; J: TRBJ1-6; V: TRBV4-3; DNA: TGCGCCAGCAGCCAAGATCTAGCTGATAATTCACCCCTCCACTTT; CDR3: CASSQDLADNSPLHF
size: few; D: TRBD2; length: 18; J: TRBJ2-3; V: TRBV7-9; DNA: TGTGCCAGCAGCTTGGGACTAGCGGGAGCGAGGTACACAGATACGCAGTATTTT; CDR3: CASSLGLAGARYTDTQYF
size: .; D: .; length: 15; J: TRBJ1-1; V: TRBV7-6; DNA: TGTGCCAGCAGTAGAACCGGGACACCTAACACTGAAGCTTTCTTT; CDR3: CASSRTGTPNTEAFF
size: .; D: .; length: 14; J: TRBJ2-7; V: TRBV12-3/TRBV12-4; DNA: TGTGCCAGCAGTTTATATCCTAGCACCTACGAGCAGTACTTC; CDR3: CASSLYPSTYEQYF
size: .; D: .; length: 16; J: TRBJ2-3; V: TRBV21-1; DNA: TGTGCCAGCAGCGCCACTACACCCCCAAGCACAGATACGCAGTATTTT; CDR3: CASSATTPPSTDTQYF
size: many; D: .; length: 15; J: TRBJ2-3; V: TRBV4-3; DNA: TGCGCCAGCAGCCAAGAGGCTAGCGGCACAGATACGCAGTATTTT; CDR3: CASSQEASGTDTQYF
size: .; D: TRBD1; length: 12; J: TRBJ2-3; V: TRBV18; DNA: TGTGCCAGCTCAGTCGACAGGGGTACGCAGTATTTT; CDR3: CASSVDRGTQYF
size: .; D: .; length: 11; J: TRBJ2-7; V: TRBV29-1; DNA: TGCAGCGTTGTAGGAGGCTACGAGCAGTACTTC; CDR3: CSVVGGYEQYF
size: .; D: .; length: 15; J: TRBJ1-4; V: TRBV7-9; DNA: TGTGCCAGCAGCTTTTCGCTGGGCGGTAATGAAAAACTGTTTTTT; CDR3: CASSFSLGGNEKLFF
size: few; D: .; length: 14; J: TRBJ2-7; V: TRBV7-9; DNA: TGTGCCAGCAGCTTAAAGGGGAAGGACTACGAGCAGTACTTC; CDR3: CASSLKGKDYEQYF
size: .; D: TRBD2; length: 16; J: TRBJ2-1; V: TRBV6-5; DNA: TGTGCCAGCAGTTCCGATATAGGGAGGGGAAGACATGAGCAGTTCTTC; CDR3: CASSSDIGRGRHEQFF
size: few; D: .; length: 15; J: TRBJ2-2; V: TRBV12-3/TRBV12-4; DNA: TGTGCCAGCAGTTTCCCTTCAGGGGCGTCGGGGGAGCTGTTTTTT; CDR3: CASSFPSGASGELFF
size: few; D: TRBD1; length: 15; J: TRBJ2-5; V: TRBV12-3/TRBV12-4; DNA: TGTGCCAGCAGCCCGCCAGGGGGCGGATGGGAGACCCAGTACTTC; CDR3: CASSPPGGGWETQYF
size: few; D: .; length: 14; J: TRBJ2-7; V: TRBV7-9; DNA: TGTGCCAGCTGCCGGACCGAAGTATCCTACGAGCAGTACTTC; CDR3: CASCRTEVSYEQYF
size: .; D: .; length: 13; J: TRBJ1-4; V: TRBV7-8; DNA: TGTGCCAGCAGCCACCGGGGCCGGGAAAAACTGTTTTTT; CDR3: CASSHRGREKLFF
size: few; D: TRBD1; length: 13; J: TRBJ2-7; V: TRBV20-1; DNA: TGCAGTGCTATGCAGGACAGGGCCTACGAGCAGTACTTC; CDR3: CSAMQDRAYEQYF
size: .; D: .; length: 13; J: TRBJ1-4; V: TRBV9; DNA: TGTGCCAGCAAAGGGGCAAATAATGAAAAACTGTTTTTT; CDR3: CASKGANNEKLFF
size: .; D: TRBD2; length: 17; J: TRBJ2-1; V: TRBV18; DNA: TGTGCCAGCTCACTCGGACTAGCGGGAGTGGTAACAAATGAGCAGTTCTTC; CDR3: CASSLGLAGVVTNEQFF
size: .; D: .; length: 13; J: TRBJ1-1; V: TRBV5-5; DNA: TGTGCCAGCAGCCTCATCACGGGTACTGAAGCTTTCTTT; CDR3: CASSLITGTEAFF
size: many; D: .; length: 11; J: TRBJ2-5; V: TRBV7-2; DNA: TGTGCCAGCAGCCCCGGGTGGACCCAGTACTTC; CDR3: CASSPGWTQYF
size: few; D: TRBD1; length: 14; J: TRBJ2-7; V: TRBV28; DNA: TGTGCCAGCAGGGCGGGGACAGGACCTTACGAGCAGTACTTC; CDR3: CASRAGTGPYEQYF
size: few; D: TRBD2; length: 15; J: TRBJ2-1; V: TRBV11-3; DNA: TGTGCCAGCAGCTTAGATTCACTAGCGGGAGGTGAGCAGTTCTTC; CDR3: CASSLDSLAGGEQFF
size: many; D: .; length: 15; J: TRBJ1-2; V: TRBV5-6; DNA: TGTGCCAGCAGCTGGGCGGATGGGTACTACTATGGCTACACCTTC; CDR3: CASSWADGYYYGYTF